The T cell receptor beta chain described here comes from a study of cytomegalovirus exposure and HLA in healthy donors. Study in general: The Caucasian-associated ancestry cluster held roughly 84% of around 380 genotyped donors.

The PCR made use of 60 Vbeta and 13 Jbeta primers. Per the original methods: As a later analysis found, there were 70 million to 100 million unique TCR beta chains, of which around 9.9 million were shared. Clones were read by immunoSEQ multiplex PCR, and TCRdb kept only the in-frame ones, dropping some. V and J calls and clone size follow that table, whereas D and trimming were derived from the DNA. The sample holds around 150,000 clones, 82% seen once. Study observations and caveats: Common viral pathogens seemed, in a later analysis, to connect with several of the most significant clusters.

Note on this clone: Its cognate antigen is unknown.

The germline gives CDR1 KGHSH, CDR2 LQKENI. After removal of 10 bases from V and 4 bases from J, the junction contained 17 bases not matched to a gene. The CDR3 is 16 residues long. Sequenced sample: PBMCs. The receptor was derived from a woman in her forties or fifties in good health and CMV-seropositive. The chain carries TRBV18 and TRBJ2-3; 7 bases match TRBD2. In DNA form, the CDR3 reads TGTGCCACCACCGCGGGGGACTCTTGGGGCGCAGATACGCAGTATTTT. Its translation is CATTAGDSWGADTQYF.